Listed below are T cell receptor beta chains from one sample, sequenced in a study of primary melanoma T cells and metastatic recurrence. Sequencing used immunoSEQ multiplex PCR; TCRdb keeps in-frame clones, though not all of them. The sample lists under 800 clones, 72% seen once, with roughly an eighth in the top ten. The material sequenced was melanoma tumor tissue. These TCRs come from a human donor with melanoma. The CDR3 runs from the conserved cysteine through the conserved F or W. The D gene is left open where the match is weak. Rows give clone size only sometimes, using once, few, many, or a class for an expanded clone.

D	size	V	J	DNA	CDR3
TRBD1	once	TRBV10-2	TRBJ1-5	TGCGCCAGCAAGCGGCAGGGGGCGAATCAGCCCCAGCATTTT	CASKRQGANQPQHF
TRBD1	.	TRBV19	TRBJ2-1	TGTGCCAGTAGTATAGCAGGACAGGGCAATGAGCAGTTCTTC	CASSIAGQGNEQFF
TRBD1	.	TRBV6-8	TRBJ2-7	TGTGCCAGCAGTTCGCATATCGGGACAGGGTCCTACGAGCAGTACTTC	CASSSHIGTGSYEQYF
.	.	TRBV19	TRBJ1-5	TGTGCCAGTAGTATCGGACCGACTAAACATCAGCCCCAGCATTTT	CASSIGPTKHQPQHF
TRBD2	.	TRBV18	TRBJ2-2	TGTGCCAGCTCACCACCGGAGCGGGGGGCTATCACCGGGGAGCTGTTTTTT	CASSPPERGAITGELFF
TRBD1	few	TRBV6-8	TRBJ2-2	TGTGCCAGCAGTCGGGACAGATGGACCGGGGAGCTGTTTTTT	CASSRDRWTGELFF
.	.	TRBV28	TRBJ1-1	TGTGCCAGCAGTTTCATGGGCACTGAAGCTTTCTTT	CASSFMGTEAFF
.	.	TRBV6-8	TRBJ2-7	TGTGCCAGCAGTTACGAAGGGGGCTCCTACGAGCAGTACTTC	CASSYEGGSYEQYF
.	.	TRBV11-3	TRBJ2-3	TGTGCCAGCAGCCGAGGCGTGGTGGCCACGGATACGCAGTATTTT	CASSRGVVATDTQYF
.	.	TRBV1	TRBJ2-7	TGCGCCAGCAGCCAAGATTGGGTGGGGAGGCAGTACTTC	CASSQDWVGRQYF
.	.	TRBV12-5	TRBJ1-5	TGTGCCAGCACCTCGTGTGGGGGGCTTGTCTGCAATCAGCCCCAGCATTTT	CASTSCGGLVCNQPQHF
.	.	TRBV1	TRBJ2-7	TGCGCCAGCAGCCAAGATTATGTAGCGCGGTTGGACGAGCAGTACTTC	CASSQDYVARLDEQYF
.	.	TRBV28	TRBJ1-4	TGTGCCAGCAGTTCCCTAGAGGGGGCAACTAATGAAAAACTGTTTTTT	CASSSLEGATNEKLFF
TRBD2	.	TRBV11-3	TRBJ2-5	TGTGCCAGCAGCTTGCCCGGGGAGGGGATAAAGACCCAGTACTTC	CASSLPGEGIKTQYF
TRBD2	.	TRBV29-1	TRBJ2-4	TGCAGCGTTGCGGGGGGGCCCCAAAACATTCAGTACTTC	CSVAGGPQNIQYF
.	.	TRBV19	TRBJ2-1	TGTGCCAGTAGTATCCCCCTCGGGGAGCAGTTCTTC	CASSIPLGEQFF
.	.	TRBV14	TRBJ2-3	TGTGCCAGCAGCCACATTGACAGGCCAAGCACAGATACGCAGTATTTT	CASSHIDRPSTDTQYF
TRBD1	few	TRBV29-1	TRBJ2-2	TGCAGCGTTGCAGGACAGGCGGATCGCGGGGAGCTGTTTTTT	CSVAGQADRGELFF
.	.	TRBV14	TRBJ1-6	TGTGCCAGCAGGGTAGTCGATAATTCACCCCTCCACTTT	CASRVVDNSPLHF
TRBD2	.	TRBV11-3	TRBJ2-5	TGTGCCAGCAGCGGGACTAGCAAAGGGGAGACCCAGTACTTC	CASSGTSKGETQYF
.	.	TRBV11-3	TRBJ2-7	TGTGCCAGCAGCTTGGGGGTCTGGGCCTACGAGCAGTACTTC	CASSLGVWAYEQYF
.	.	TRBV29-1	TRBJ1-2	TGCAGCGTTGAAGATCCTGCAGTGAACTATGGCTACACCTTC	CSVEDPAVNYGYTF
TRBD1	.	TRBV15	TRBJ1-4	TGTGCCACCAGCCGGGACAGGGGTGCTGAAAAACTGTTTTTT	CATSRDRGAEKLFF
TRBD2	.	TRBV11-3	TRBJ2-5	TGTGCCAGCAGCTTATGGCGAGCGGGGGGGCGACAAGAGACCCAGTACTTC	CASSLWRAGGRQETQYF